This T cell receptor (beta chain) comes out of a study of blood T cell repertoires in COVID-19. Study-wide background: Whether acute or convalescent, the COVID-19 samples came from the United States, Italy and Spain. T cells, B-cell-depleted T cells, or PBMCs provided the cDNA or gDNA that served as material.

In this sample, this clone turned up once. As originally analysed: Using reference gene primer amplification, nucleated cell counts were estimated. Method: immunoSEQ multiplex PCR; TCRdb's copy keeps in-frame clones and lacks some. Clonal size and the V and J genes are those of that table, whereas D and trimming came from the DNA. The table includes about 520,000 clones, 75% to 90% detected once. Looked up from germline, CDR1 is SGHVS and CDR2 is FNYEAQ. The CDR3 is 16 amino acids. V was clipped by 5 bases and J by 2 bases; unmatched bases: 7. Sample: peripheral blood. The sequence derives from a human donor in a cohort sampled during active COVID-19. This chain joins TRBV7-6 and TRBJ2-3; 10 bases fit TRBD1. CDR3 nucleotides: TGTGCCAGCAGCGCGGGACAGGGGCGCTCCACAGATACGCAGTATTTT. The encoded protein is CASSAGQGRSTDTQYF.